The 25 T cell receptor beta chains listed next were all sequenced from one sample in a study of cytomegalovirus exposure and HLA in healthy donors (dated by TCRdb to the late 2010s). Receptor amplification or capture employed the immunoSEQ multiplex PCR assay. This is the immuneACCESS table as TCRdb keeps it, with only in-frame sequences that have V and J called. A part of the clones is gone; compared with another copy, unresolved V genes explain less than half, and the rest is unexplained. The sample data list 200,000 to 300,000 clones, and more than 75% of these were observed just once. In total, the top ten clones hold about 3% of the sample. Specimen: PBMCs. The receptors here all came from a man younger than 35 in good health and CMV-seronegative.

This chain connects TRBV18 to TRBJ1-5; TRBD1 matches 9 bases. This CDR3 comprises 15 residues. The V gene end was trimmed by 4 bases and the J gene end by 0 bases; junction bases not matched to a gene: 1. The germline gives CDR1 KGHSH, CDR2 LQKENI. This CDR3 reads CASSLQGASNQPQHF. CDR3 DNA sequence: TGTGCCAGCTCACTACAGGGGGCTAGCAATCAGCCCCAGCATTTT.

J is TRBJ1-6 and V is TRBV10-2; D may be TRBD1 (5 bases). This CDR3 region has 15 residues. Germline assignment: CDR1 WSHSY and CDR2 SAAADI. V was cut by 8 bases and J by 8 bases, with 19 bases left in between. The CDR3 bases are TGCGCCAGCCGAGAAGGGGCCAGAGCTGATTCACCCCTCCACTTT. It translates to CASREGARADSPLHF.

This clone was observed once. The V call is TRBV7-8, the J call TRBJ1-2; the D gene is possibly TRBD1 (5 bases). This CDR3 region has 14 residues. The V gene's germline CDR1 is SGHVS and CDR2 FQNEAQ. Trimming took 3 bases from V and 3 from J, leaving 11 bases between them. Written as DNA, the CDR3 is TGTGCCAGCAGCTTCGGGGCGGGGGACTATGGCTACACCTTC. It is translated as CASSFGAGDYGYTF.

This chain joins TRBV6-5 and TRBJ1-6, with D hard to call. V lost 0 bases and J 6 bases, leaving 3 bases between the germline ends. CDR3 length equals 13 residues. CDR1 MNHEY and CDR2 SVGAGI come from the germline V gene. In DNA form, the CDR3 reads TGTGCCAGCAGTTACTCTAGTAATTCACCCCTCCACTTT. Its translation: CASSYSSNSPLHF.

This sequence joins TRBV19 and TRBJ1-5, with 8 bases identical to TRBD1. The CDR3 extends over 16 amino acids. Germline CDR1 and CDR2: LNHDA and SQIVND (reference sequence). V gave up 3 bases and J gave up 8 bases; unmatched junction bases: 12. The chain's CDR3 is CASSIARTGFREPQHF. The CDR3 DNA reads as TGTGCCAGTAGTATCGCGAGGACAGGGTTCAGGGAGCCCCAGCATTTT.

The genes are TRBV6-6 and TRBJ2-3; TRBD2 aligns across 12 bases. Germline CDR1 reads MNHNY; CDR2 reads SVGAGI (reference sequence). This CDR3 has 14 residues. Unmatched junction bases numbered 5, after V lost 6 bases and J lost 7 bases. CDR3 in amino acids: CASRETSGRNTQYF. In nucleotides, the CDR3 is TGTGCCAGCAGGGAGACTAGCGGGAGAAATACGCAGTATTTT.

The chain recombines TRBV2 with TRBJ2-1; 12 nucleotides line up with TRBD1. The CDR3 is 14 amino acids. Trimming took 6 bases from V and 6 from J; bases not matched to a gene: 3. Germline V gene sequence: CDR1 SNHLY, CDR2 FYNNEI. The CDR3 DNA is TGTGCCAGCAGCCGGGACAGGGGGCGCAATGAGCAGTTCTTC. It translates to CASSRDRGRNEQFF. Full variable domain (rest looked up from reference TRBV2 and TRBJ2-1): EPEVTQTPSHQVTQMGQEVILRCVPISNHLYFYWYRQILGQKVEFLVSFYNNEISEKSEIFDDQFSVERPDGSNFTLKIRSTKLEDSAMYFCASSRDRGRNEQFFGPGTRLTVL.

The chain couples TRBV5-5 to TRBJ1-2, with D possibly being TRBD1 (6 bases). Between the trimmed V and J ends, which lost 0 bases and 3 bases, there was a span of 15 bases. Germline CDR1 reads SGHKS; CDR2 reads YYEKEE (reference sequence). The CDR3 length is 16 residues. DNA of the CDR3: TGTGCCAGCAGCTTGGCTCCTTCGGACAGAGACTATGGCTACACCTTC. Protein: CASSLAPSDRDYGYTF.

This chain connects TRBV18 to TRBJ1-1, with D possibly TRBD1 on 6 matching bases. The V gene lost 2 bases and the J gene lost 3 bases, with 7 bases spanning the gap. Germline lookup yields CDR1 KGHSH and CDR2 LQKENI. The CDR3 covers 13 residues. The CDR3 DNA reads TGTGCCAGCTCACCAACAGGGTACACTGAAGCTTTCTTT. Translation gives CASSPTGYTEAFF.

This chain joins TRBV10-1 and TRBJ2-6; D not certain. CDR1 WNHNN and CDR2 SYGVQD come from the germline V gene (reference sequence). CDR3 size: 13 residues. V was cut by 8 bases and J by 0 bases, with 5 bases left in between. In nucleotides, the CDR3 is TGCGCCAGCTACAGCTCTGGGGCCAACGTCCTGACTTTC. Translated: CASYSSGANVLTF.

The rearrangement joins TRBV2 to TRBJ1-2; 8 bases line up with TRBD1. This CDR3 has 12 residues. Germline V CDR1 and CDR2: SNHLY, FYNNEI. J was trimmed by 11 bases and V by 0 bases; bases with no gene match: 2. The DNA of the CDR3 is TGTGCCAGCAGTGAAGCGCGGGACAGGTACACCTTC. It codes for CASSEARDRYTF.

The CDR3 DNA reads as TGCGCCAGCAGCCAAGACCGGTTTGGGGGCTTGTCTGCTTTCTTT. It specifies CASSQDRFGGLSAFF. V gene TRBV4-3 combines with J gene TRBJ1-1; the D gene is possibly TRBD1 (6 bases). V lost 0 bases and J 11 bases, leaving 19 bases between the germline ends. This CDR3 is built from 15 residues. The germline gives CDR1 LGHNA, CDR2 YSLEER.

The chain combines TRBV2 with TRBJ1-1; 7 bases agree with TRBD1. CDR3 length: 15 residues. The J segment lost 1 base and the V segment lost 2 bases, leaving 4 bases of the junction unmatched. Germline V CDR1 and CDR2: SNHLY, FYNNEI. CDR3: CASSERTGKNTEAFF. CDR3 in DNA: TGTGCCAGCAGTGAACGGACAGGCAAGAACACTGAAGCTTTCTTT.

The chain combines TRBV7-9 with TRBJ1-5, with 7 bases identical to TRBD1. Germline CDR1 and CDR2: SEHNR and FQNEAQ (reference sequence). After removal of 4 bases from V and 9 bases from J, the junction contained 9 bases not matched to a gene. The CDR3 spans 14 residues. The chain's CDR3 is CASSSGTAPGPQHF. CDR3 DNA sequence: TGTGCCAGCAGCTCCGGGACAGCCCCAGGGCCCCAGCATTTT.

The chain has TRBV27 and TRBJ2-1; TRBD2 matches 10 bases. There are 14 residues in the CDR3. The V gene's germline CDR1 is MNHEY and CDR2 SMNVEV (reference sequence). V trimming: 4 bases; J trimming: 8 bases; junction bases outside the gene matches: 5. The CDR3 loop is CASSSGLAHDEQFF. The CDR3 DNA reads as TGTGCCAGCAGTTCGGGACTAGCGCACGATGAGCAGTTCTTC.

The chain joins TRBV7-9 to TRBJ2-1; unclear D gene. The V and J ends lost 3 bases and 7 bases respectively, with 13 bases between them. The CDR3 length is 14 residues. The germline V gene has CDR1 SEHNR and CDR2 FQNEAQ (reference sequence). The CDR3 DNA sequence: TGTGCCAGCAGCTTGCTGACCAGGAATAATGAGCAGTTCTTC. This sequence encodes CASSLLTRNNEQFF.

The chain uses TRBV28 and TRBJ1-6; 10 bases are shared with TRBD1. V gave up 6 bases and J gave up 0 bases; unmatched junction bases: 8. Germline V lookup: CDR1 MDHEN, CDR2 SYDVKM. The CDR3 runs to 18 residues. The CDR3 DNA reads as TGTGCCAGCAGATACGGGACAGGGGACAGCTCCTATAATTCACCCCTCCACTTT. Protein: CASRYGTGDSSYNSPLHF.

DNA for the CDR3: TGTGCCAGCAGCTTAGACCGGGGGACTGGAAACACCATATATTTT. This encodes CASSLDRGTGNTIYF. The V gene is TRBV11-2, the J gene TRBJ1-3; D possibly corresponds to TRBD1 (5 bases). There are 15 residues in the CDR3. Looked up from germline, CDR1 is SGHAT and CDR2 is FQNNGV. V was shortened by 0 bases and J by 2 bases, with 8 bases between the two germline ends.

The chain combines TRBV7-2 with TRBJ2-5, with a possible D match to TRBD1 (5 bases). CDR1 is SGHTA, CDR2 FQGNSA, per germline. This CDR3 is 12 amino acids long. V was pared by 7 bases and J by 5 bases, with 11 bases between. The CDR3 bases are TGTGCCAGCACAGGGTGGCCGGAGACCCAGTACTTC. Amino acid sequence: CASTGWPETQYF. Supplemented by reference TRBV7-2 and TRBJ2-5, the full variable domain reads GAGVSQSPSNKVTEKGKDVELRCDPISGHTALYWYRQSLGQGLEFLIYFQGNSAPDKSGLPSDRFSAERTGGSVSTLTIQRTQQEDSAVYLCASTGWPETQYFGPGTRLLVL.

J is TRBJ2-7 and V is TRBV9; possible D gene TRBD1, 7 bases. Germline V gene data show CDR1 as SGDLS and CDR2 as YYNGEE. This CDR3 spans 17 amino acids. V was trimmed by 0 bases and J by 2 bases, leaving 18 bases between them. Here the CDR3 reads CASSVDYLPRGAYEQYF. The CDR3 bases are TGTGCCAGCAGCGTAGATTACCTCCCCAGGGGGGCCTACGAGCAGTACTTC.

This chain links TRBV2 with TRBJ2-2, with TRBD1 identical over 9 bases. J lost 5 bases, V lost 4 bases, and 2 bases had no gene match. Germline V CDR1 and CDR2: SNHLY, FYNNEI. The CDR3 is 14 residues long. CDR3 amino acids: CASSVDRGTGELFF. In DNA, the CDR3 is TGTGCCAGCAGTGTGGACAGGGGAACCGGGGAGCTGTTTTTT.

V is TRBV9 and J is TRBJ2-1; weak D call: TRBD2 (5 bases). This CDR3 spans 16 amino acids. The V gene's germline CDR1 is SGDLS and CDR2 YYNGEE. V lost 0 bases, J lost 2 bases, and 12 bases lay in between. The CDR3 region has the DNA TGTGCCAGCAGCGTAGCTCGCCTAGCAGCCTACAATGAGCAGTTCTTC. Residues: CASSVARLAAYNEQFF.

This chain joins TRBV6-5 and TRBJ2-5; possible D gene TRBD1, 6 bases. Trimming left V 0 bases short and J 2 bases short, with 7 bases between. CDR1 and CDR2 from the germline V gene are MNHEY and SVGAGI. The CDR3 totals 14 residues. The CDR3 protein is CASSYSDRQETQYF. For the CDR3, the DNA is TGTGCCAGCAGTTACTCCGACAGGCAAGAGACCCAGTACTTC.

The CDR3 here is CASSRTPPGTGGGEQFF. CDR3 nucleotides: TGTGCCAGCAGCCGAACTCCCCCCGGGACAGGGGGCGGTGAGCAGTTCTTC. The chain carries TRBV7-2 and TRBJ2-1; 12 bases agree with TRBD1. The CDR3 extends over 17 amino acids. With 5 bases clipped from V and 9 bases from J, the junction kept 14 bases outside the gene matches. The germline gives CDR1 SGHTA, CDR2 FQGNSA.

The CDR3 nucleotides are TGTGCCAGTAGTCGTGCAGGCGGGCGCACCGGGGAGCTGTTTTTT. Its translation is CASSRAGGRTGELFF. The chain links TRBV19 to TRBJ2-2; tentatively, D is TRBD2 (5 bases). The CDR3 loop spans 15 amino acids. The V gene's germline CDR1 is LNHDA and CDR2 SQIVND (reference sequence). With 5 bases removed from V and 4 bases from J, the gap between germline ends came to 14 bases.